The source of this TCR beta chain is a study of T cells in localized non-small cell lung cancer. In germline, CDR1 is SNHLY, CDR2 FYNNEI. This CDR3 contains 16 residues. Germline trimming cut 6 bases from V and 4 bases from J; bases unmatched to any gene: 11. With respect to this clone: Its target is unknown.

Broader study findings: Highest T cell clonality was seen in uninvolved adjacent lung, surpassing that measured in tumor. In adjacent lung, a median around 55 of the top 100 tumor clones were found. Higher blood T cell density went with longer overall survival. Heterogeneity cannot be ruled out, as sequencing used one tumor region only.

TCRdb's table, derived via immunoSEQ multiplex PCR, lists solely in-frame clones and lacks some. The sample has roughly 50,000 clones, approximately 93% seen once. This clonotype originated in a man aged 35 to 69 with stage I lung adenocarcinoma. The chain combines TRBV2 with TRBJ1-2, with 10 bases that match TRBD1. This sample comprised peripheral blood, obtained before any cancer treatment. CDR3 region: CASRLDRGLFGYGYTF. CDR3 bases: TGTGCCAGCAGATTAGACAGGGGGCTATTTGGCTATGGCTACACCTTC.